Sequencing of this T cell receptor (beta chain) was carried out in a study of cytomegalovirus exposure and HLA in healthy donors. Study as a whole: Genetic ancestry analysis placed around four fifths of the 400 or so donors that were genotyped in the Caucasian-associated cluster.

Study-level points and caveats: A later analysis found TCR association rates differed by HLA locus, highest for DRB1 and lowest for HLA-C. Reports state that TCR beta sequences accurately predicted most subjects' HLA-A and HLA-B alleles.

Deletions cut 5 bases from V and 8 bases from J, with 14 bases between. Per the germline V gene, CDR1 is MNHEY and CDR2 is SVGAGI. The CDR3 has 13 amino acids. Worth noting for this clone: Its target is not known.

Amplification used 60 Vbeta primers and 13 Jbeta primers. Per the original methods: Later work found 80 million or so unique TCR beta chains, with roughly 11 million shared. Clones were sequenced by immunoSEQ multiplex PCR, and TCRdb holds only the in-frame ones, with some missing. V and J calls and clone size are as listed in that table; D and trimming were resolved from the DNA. The profile shows 150,000 to 200,000 clones, 80% of them singletons. The receptor was derived from a man in his late teens or twenties in good health and CMV-seropositive. Sequencing input: PBMCs. The chain has TRBV6-5 and TRBJ2-3, with D perhaps matching TRBD1 (6 bases). CDR3: CASSTPGAATQYF. DNA of the CDR3: TGTGCCAGCAGTACCCCAGGGGCGGCTACGCAGTATTTT.